This T cell receptor beta chain appears in the sequencing data of a study of shared T cell receptors in the human thymus. The protocol was immunoSEQ multiplex PCR, while the TCRdb copy is restricted to in-frame clones and leaves out a portion. The sample includes 650,000 to 950,000 clones, 70% to 90% of them seen just once. Germline CDR1 SGHKS, CDR2 YYEKEE (reference sequence). The CDR3 covers 17 residues. V was clipped by 4 bases and J by 4 bases; unmatched bases: 16. A further study also used this sample, focusing on human thymus T cells. That investigation notes: The source of the thymus tissue was resections taken during corrective heart surgery. Thymic and blood repertoires appeared to carry a bias in their V and J gene usage. Thymic repertoires overlap heavily among unrelated individuals, related research has reported.

The clonotype comes from a girl under three years old with a congenital heart defect. This rearrangement joins TRBV5-5 to TRBJ2-7; 8 bases match TRBD1. Sequenced input: thymocytes. The CDR3 DNA sequence: TGTGCCAGCAGCCCCTGGGGTGTGACAGGGGAAAGGTACGAGCAGTACTTC. As protein: CASSPWGVTGERYEQYF.